Listed below are T cell receptor beta chains from one sample, sequenced in a study of shared clonotypes between healthy human individuals. Profiling relied on immunoSEQ multiplex PCR, and the TCRdb table lists in-frame clones only, not all of them. Altogether about 2.4 million clones are present, approximately 93% being singletons, with the ten largest covering approximately 0.35%. Sequenced sample: naive CD4+ T cells from PBMCs. The receptor set was obtained from a man younger than 30 in good health. Some clones in this sample may be carry-over from other donors' samples. Both conserved end residues are part of each CDR3. A D gene is named only where the DNA matches it firmly. The size of a clone is reported for some rows only, either as once, few or many, or as a class for expanded clones.

J gene: TRBJ1-1; D gene: TRBD1; clone size: .; V gene: TRBV5-1; CDR3 protein: CASSLGAYRGSTEAFF; CDR3 DNA: TGCGCCAGCAGCTTGGGAGCCTACAGGGGAAGCACTGAAGCTTTCTTT
J gene: TRBJ2-1; D gene: .; clone size: .; V gene: TRBV7-3; CDR3 protein: CASSLGSRGEQFF; CDR3 DNA: TGTGCCAGCAGCTTAGGGAGTAGGGGTGAGCAGTTCTTC
J gene: TRBJ2-5; D gene: .; clone size: .; V gene: TRBV30; CDR3 protein: CACGPTDREETQYF; CDR3 DNA: TGTGCCTGTGGTCCAACAGACCGGGAAGAGACCCAGTACTTC
J gene: TRBJ1-6; D gene: TRBD1; clone size: once; V gene: TRBV7-9; CDR3 protein: CASSRDRSDSPLHF; CDR3 DNA: TGTGCCAGCAGCCGGGACAGGAGTGATTCACCCCTCCACTTT
J gene: TRBJ2-2; D gene: .; clone size: .; V gene: TRBV5-1; CDR3 protein: CASSSTNTGELFF; CDR3 DNA: TGCGCCAGCAGCTCCACGAACACCGGGGAGCTGTTTTTT
J gene: TRBJ1-4; D gene: .; clone size: few; V gene: TRBV4-1; CDR3 protein: CASRHGGNEKLFF; CDR3 DNA: TGCGCCAGCAGACACGGTGGCAATGAAAAACTGTTTTTT
J gene: TRBJ2-4; D gene: .; clone size: .; V gene: TRBV7-9; CDR3 protein: CASGTSRTKNIQYF; CDR3 DNA: TGTGCCAGCGGGACGAGTAGGACCAAAAACATTCAGTACTTC
J gene: TRBJ1-2; D gene: TRBD1; clone size: .; V gene: TRBV5-4; CDR3 protein: CASRPGQGFGWGYTF; CDR3 DNA: TGTGCCAGCAGACCGGGACAGGGGTTTGGTTGGGGCTACACCTTC
J gene: TRBJ2-5; D gene: TRBD2; clone size: .; V gene: TRBV28; CDR3 protein: CASSRLAGVETQYF; CDR3 DNA: TGTGCCAGCAGCCGACTAGCGGGAGTGGAGACCCAGTACTTC
J gene: TRBJ1-2; D gene: .; clone size: .; V gene: TRBV10-3; CDR3 protein: CAISAGGGEDYGYTF; CDR3 DNA: TGTGCCATCAGTGCCGGGGGAGGGGAGGACTATGGCTACACCTTC
J gene: TRBJ2-1; D gene: .; clone size: .; V gene: TRBV2; CDR3 protein: CASSGASALAFNEQFF; CDR3 DNA: TGTGCCAGCAGTGGGGCTAGTGCTTTGGCTTTCAATGAGCAGTTCTTC
J gene: TRBJ1-2; D gene: TRBD1; clone size: .; V gene: TRBV9; CDR3 protein: CASSVQGAHYGYTF; CDR3 DNA: TGTGCCAGCAGCGTCCAGGGGGCCCACTATGGCTACACCTTC
J gene: TRBJ1-4; D gene: .; clone size: .; V gene: TRBV5-8; CDR3 protein: CASIPRTAREKLFF; CDR3 DNA: TGTGCCAGCATCCCGAGGACAGCCAGAGAAAAACTGTTTTTT
J gene: TRBJ2-4; D gene: .; clone size: .; V gene: TRBV9; CDR3 protein: CASSPRVGPLAKNIQYF; CDR3 DNA: TGTGCCAGCAGCCCGCGTGTGGGGCCGCTAGCCAAAAACATTCAGTACTTC
J gene: TRBJ1-6; D gene: .; clone size: .; V gene: TRBV5-4; CDR3 protein: CASSFSNGNSPLHF; CDR3 DNA: TGTGCCAGCAGCTTCTCTAACGGGAATTCACCCCTCCACTTT
J gene: TRBJ1-2; D gene: .; clone size: .; V gene: TRBV7-2; CDR3 protein: CASSLDRNNYGYTF; CDR3 DNA: TGTGCCAGCAGCTTAGACAGAAACAACTATGGCTACACCTTC
J gene: TRBJ2-5; D gene: TRBD2; clone size: .; V gene: TRBV18; CDR3 protein: CASSPNSGNAGETQYF; CDR3 DNA: TGTGCCAGCTCACCTAACAGCGGGAACGCGGGAGAGACCCAGTACTTC
J gene: TRBJ1-2; D gene: .; clone size: .; V gene: TRBV5-5; CDR3 protein: CASSFRSGGYTF; CDR3 DNA: TGTGCCAGCAGCTTTCGCTCGGGCGGCTACACCTTC
J gene: TRBJ1-2; D gene: .; clone size: .; V gene: TRBV27; CDR3 protein: CASRTGVYGYTF; CDR3 DNA: TGTGCCAGCAGAACAGGCGTCTATGGCTACACCTTC
J gene: TRBJ2-2; D gene: TRBD2; clone size: .; V gene: TRBV7-3; CDR3 protein: CASSLLLGTRNTGELFF; CDR3 DNA: TGTGCCAGCAGCTTACTTCTCGGGACTAGGAACACCGGGGAGCTGTTTTTT
J gene: TRBJ2-1; D gene: TRBD2; clone size: .; V gene: TRBV28; CDR3 protein: CASNGLAGSNEQFF; CDR3 DNA: TGTGCCAGCAACGGACTAGCGGGAAGCAATGAGCAGTTCTTC
J gene: TRBJ1-2; D gene: .; clone size: .; V gene: TRBV29-1; CDR3 protein: CSVEDFGGEHGYTF; CDR3 DNA: TGCAGCGTTGAAGATTTTGGGGGAGAACATGGCTACACCTTC
J gene: TRBJ1-2; D gene: TRBD1; clone size: once; V gene: TRBV2; CDR3 protein: CASSGGQIYGYTF; CDR3 DNA: TGTGCCAGCAGTGGGGGACAGATCTATGGCTACACCTTC
J gene: TRBJ1-1; D gene: .; clone size: .; V gene: TRBV28; CDR3 protein: CASRAAGVVEDTEAFF; CDR3 DNA: TGTGCCAGCAGGGCGGCAGGGGTCGTCGAGGACACTGAAGCTTTCTTT
J gene: TRBJ2-7; D gene: TRBD2; clone size: .; V gene: TRBV2; CDR3 protein: CASSPGGGFYEQYF; CDR3 DNA: TGTGCCAGCAGCCCCGGGGGGGGGTTCTACGAGCAGTACTTC
J gene: TRBJ1-4; D gene: TRBD1; clone size: .; V gene: TRBV6-1; CDR3 protein: CASSFRDRGEKLFF; CDR3 DNA: TGTGCCAGCAGCTTCCGGGACAGGGGTGAAAAACTGTTTTTT
J gene: TRBJ2-1; D gene: TRBD1; clone size: .; V gene: TRBV11-3; CDR3 protein: CASSSGTGGRDEQFF; CDR3 DNA: TGTGCCAGCAGCTCCGGGACAGGGGGCCGTGATGAGCAGTTCTTC
J gene: TRBJ1-2; D gene: .; clone size: .; V gene: TRBV28; CDR3 protein: CASSPRDGINYGYTF; CDR3 DNA: TGTGCCAGCAGTCCGAGGGACGGTATTAACTATGGCTACACCTTC
J gene: TRBJ2-1; D gene: TRBD2; clone size: .; V gene: TRBV5-1; CDR3 protein: CASSPAMGGRAPEQFF; CDR3 DNA: TGCGCCAGCAGCCCGGCTATGGGCGGGAGGGCCCCCGAGCAGTTCTTC
J gene: TRBJ2-6; D gene: .; clone size: .; V gene: TRBV7-6; CDR3 protein: CASTSPSGANVLTF; CDR3 DNA: TGTGCCAGCACCTCCCCCTCTGGGGCCAACGTCCTGACTTTC
J gene: TRBJ2-7; D gene: .; clone size: once; V gene: TRBV25-1; CDR3 protein: CASSELSSYEQYF; CDR3 DNA: TGTGCCAGCAGTGAACTCTCTTCCTACGAGCAGTACTTC
J gene: TRBJ2-5; D gene: TRBD2; clone size: .; V gene: TRBV10-1; CDR3 protein: CASSEKILAGVRETQYF; CDR3 DNA: TGCGCCAGCAGTGAAAAGATTTTAGCGGGAGTGCGAGAGACCCAGTACTTC
J gene: TRBJ1-3; D gene: .; clone size: .; V gene: TRBV7-2; CDR3 protein: CASSFRSGNTIYF; CDR3 DNA: TGTGCCAGCAGCTTTAGATCGGGAAACACCATATATTTT
J gene: TRBJ2-7; D gene: .; clone size: .; V gene: TRBV7-2; CDR3 protein: CASSFRDPGEQYF; CDR3 DNA: TGTGCCAGCAGCTTTAGAGATCCCGGCGAGCAGTACTTC
J gene: TRBJ1-4; D gene: .; clone size: .; V gene: TRBV7-9; CDR3 protein: CASSPTVKEKLFF; CDR3 DNA: TGTGCCAGCAGCCCCACCGTGAAGGAAAAACTGTTTTTT
J gene: TRBJ2-3; D gene: .; clone size: once; V gene: TRBV9; CDR3 protein: CASSPGHLYLQGGTDTQYF; CDR3 DNA: TGTGCCAGCAGCCCGGGACACCTCTATCTACAGGGTGGCACAGATACGCAGTATTTT
J gene: TRBJ2-1; D gene: .; clone size: .; V gene: TRBV5-1; CDR3 protein: CASSLALGDGNEQFF; CDR3 DNA: TGCGCCAGCAGCTTGGCTCTAGGAGACGGCAATGAGCAGTTCTTC
J gene: TRBJ2-1; D gene: .; clone size: .; V gene: TRBV7-3; CDR3 protein: CASSLIGAGPYNEQFF; CDR3 DNA: TGTGCCAGCAGCTTAATTGGGGCGGGACCATACAATGAGCAGTTCTTC
J gene: TRBJ2-5; D gene: .; clone size: once; V gene: TRBV5-1; CDR3 protein: CATRSQETQYF; CDR3 DNA: TGCGCCACCAGGTCTCAAGAGACCCAGTACTTC
J gene: TRBJ2-7; D gene: .; clone size: .; V gene: TRBV4-2; CDR3 protein: CASSHPRREQYF; CDR3 DNA: TGTGCCAGCAGCCATCCCCGCCGCGAGCAGTACTTC
J gene: TRBJ1-5; D gene: .; clone size: .; V gene: TRBV15; CDR3 protein: CATSRDSLNQPQHF; CDR3 DNA: TGTGCCACCAGCAGGGACAGTCTTAATCAGCCCCAGCATTTT
J gene: TRBJ2-7; D gene: TRBD2; clone size: .; V gene: TRBV7-2; CDR3 protein: CASRPTGGGSYEQYF; CDR3 DNA: TGTGCCAGCAGGCCAACCGGGGGGGGCTCCTACGAGCAGTACTTC
J gene: TRBJ1-5; D gene: TRBD1; clone size: .; V gene: TRBV2; CDR3 protein: CASRGQIDGQPQHF; CDR3 DNA: TGTGCCAGCAGGGGACAGATTGACGGTCAGCCCCAGCATTTT
J gene: TRBJ2-7; D gene: TRBD1; clone size: .; V gene: TRBV6-5; CDR3 protein: CASSNGQGSYEQYF; CDR3 DNA: TGTGCCAGCAGTAATGGACAGGGATCCTACGAGCAGTACTTC
J gene: TRBJ2-1; D gene: TRBD2; clone size: .; V gene: TRBV7-2; CDR3 protein: CASSPGLANYNEQFF; CDR3 DNA: TGTGCCAGCAGCCCCGGACTAGCGAACTACAATGAGCAGTTCTTC
J gene: TRBJ2-7; D gene: .; clone size: .; V gene: TRBV28; CDR3 protein: CASSSRRIRTNFSYEQYF; CDR3 DNA: TGTGCCAGCAGTTCCCGGCGTATCAGGACCAACTTCTCCTACGAGCAGTACTTC
J gene: TRBJ2-6; D gene: TRBD1; clone size: .; V gene: TRBV7-2; CDR3 protein: CASSFPRGRPGANVLTF; CDR3 DNA: TGTGCCAGCAGCTTTCCCAGGGGGCGCCCCGGGGCCAACGTCCTGACTTTC
J gene: TRBJ2-3; D gene: .; clone size: once; V gene: TRBV5-4; CDR3 protein: CASSFYATDTQYF; CDR3 DNA: TGTGCCAGCAGCTTTTACGCCACAGATACGCAGTATTTT
J gene: TRBJ2-1; D gene: .; clone size: once; V gene: TRBV4-1; CDR3 protein: CASSQEPGHWAFDEQFF; CDR3 DNA: TGCGCCAGCAGCCAGGAACCGGGACACTGGGCCTTCGATGAGCAGTTCTTC
J gene: TRBJ2-6; D gene: .; clone size: once; V gene: TRBV9; CDR3 protein: CASSVSTVISGANVLTF; CDR3 DNA: TGTGCCAGCAGCGTATCGACGGTAATCTCTGGGGCCAACGTCCTGACTTTC
J gene: TRBJ1-2; D gene: .; clone size: .; V gene: TRBV28; CDR3 protein: CASSRAPLYGYTF; CDR3 DNA: TGTGCCAGCAGTCGGGCACCCCTCTATGGCTACACCTTC
J gene: TRBJ1-1; D gene: .; clone size: .; V gene: TRBV28; CDR3 protein: CASAGAFF; CDR3 DNA: TGTGCCAGCGCGGGAGCTTTCTTT
J gene: TRBJ2-1; D gene: TRBD1; clone size: .; V gene: TRBV5-1; CDR3 protein: CASSGTIRDRGTNEQFF; CDR3 DNA: TGCGCCAGCAGCGGAACCATCCGGGACAGGGGAACTAATGAGCAGTTCTTC
J gene: TRBJ2-3; D gene: .; clone size: .; V gene: TRBV7-2; CDR3 protein: CASSLGTGTSTDTQYF; CDR3 DNA: TGTGCCAGCAGCTTAGGCACTGGGACTAGCACAGATACGCAGTATTTT
J gene: TRBJ1-4; D gene: .; clone size: .; V gene: TRBV6-1; CDR3 protein: CASRTGSNEKLFF; CDR3 DNA: TGTGCCAGCAGGACAGGTTCCAATGAAAAACTGTTTTTT
J gene: TRBJ2-2; D gene: TRBD2; clone size: .; V gene: TRBV19; CDR3 protein: CASRWAGDTGELFF; CDR3 DNA: TGTGCCAGTAGATGGGCGGGGGACACCGGGGAGCTGTTTTTT
J gene: TRBJ2-2; D gene: TRBD1; clone size: .; V gene: TRBV5-4; CDR3 protein: CASSPTTGANTGELFF; CDR3 DNA: TGTGCCAGCAGCCCTACGACAGGGGCGAACACCGGGGAGCTGTTTTTT
J gene: TRBJ2-7; D gene: TRBD2; clone size: .; V gene: TRBV4-2; CDR3 protein: CASSQSGSRYEQYF; CDR3 DNA: TGTGCCAGCAGCCAAAGCGGGAGTAGGTACGAGCAGTACTTC